This T cell receptor beta chain derives from a study of T-cell memory formation after mild COVID-19. Whole-study findings and limits: Those CD4+ clones that contracted were mainly in CM and EM (CD8+ ones in EMRA).

TCRdb called the 5' RACE reads again in MiXCR, with one record for every CDR3 protein. Here the sample spans a few hundred thousand distinct CDR3 sequences, 28% being singletons. This clonotype has just a few counts. Its antigen is not known. This CDR3 spans 12 amino acids. CDR1 is DFQATT, CDR2 SNEGSKA, per germline (reference sequence). Specimen: PBMCs or a T cell subset sorted from them (not recorded which). The sequence was collected from an adult woman who had mild COVID-19 (a few samples of this study predate the infection). Cell type and time point are not known. The J gene is TRBJ1-2, the V gene TRBV20-1; TRBD1 matches at 12 bases. The CDR3 sequence is CGGTGGIYGYTF. CDR3 DNA: TGCGGCGGGACAGGGGGCATTTATGGCTACACCTTC.